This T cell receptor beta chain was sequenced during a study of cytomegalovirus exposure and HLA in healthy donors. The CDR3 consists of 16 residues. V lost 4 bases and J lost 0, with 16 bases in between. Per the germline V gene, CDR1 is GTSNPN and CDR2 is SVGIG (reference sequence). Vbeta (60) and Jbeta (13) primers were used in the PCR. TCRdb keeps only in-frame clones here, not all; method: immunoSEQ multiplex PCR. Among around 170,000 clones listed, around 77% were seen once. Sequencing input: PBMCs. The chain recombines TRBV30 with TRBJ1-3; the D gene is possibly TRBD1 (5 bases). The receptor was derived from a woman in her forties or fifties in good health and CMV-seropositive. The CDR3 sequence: CAWNLGVARSGNTIYF. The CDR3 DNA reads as TGTGCCTGGAATCTAGGGGTCGCCCGCTCTGGAAACACCATATATTTT.